This T cell receptor (beta chain) was identified during a study of T cell responses to AZD1222 COVID-19 vaccine. Repertoires were generated with immunoSEQ multiplex PCR, while TCRdb's copy carries only in-frame clones and drops some. The data show 100,000 or so clones, with about four fifths seen just once and 15% to 20% held by the top ten. The CDR3 has 16 amino acids. CDR1 and CDR2 from the germline V gene are MNHEY and SMNVEV (reference sequence). V lost 5 bases, J lost 4 bases, and 5 bases stayed unmatched. Specimen: peripheral blood, collected on day 0 of AZD1222 vaccination. This clonotype was obtained from an adult in good health. This sequence joins TRBV27 and TRBJ2-3, with 14 bases lining up with TRBD2. The CDR3 DNA reads TGTGCCAGCAGTAGTCCGACTAGCGGGAGGGCAGATACGCAGTATTTT. Its translation is CASSSPTSGRADTQYF.